This entry lists 20 T cell receptor beta chains sequenced from one sample in a study of beta chain features in type 1 diabetes. Whole-study results and caveats: Type 1 diabetes patients had moderately but significantly shorter TCRB CDR3s in all four CD4+ subsets.

Expressed TCRB transcripts were sequenced because the entire RNA isolate underwent reverse transcription. TCRdb's table, derived via immunoSEQ multiplex PCR, lists solely in-frame clones and lacks some. The table includes more than 25,000 clones, 50% to 65% detected once. These receptors have no known antigen. The sample was Tregs from blood. The receptors here all came from a woman between 18 and 29 years old with type 1 diabetes.

The chain recombines TRBV18 with TRBJ2-7; D remains unclear. Per germline, CDR1 KGHSH and CDR2 LQKENI. The CDR3 has 13 residues. V was pared by 2 bases and J by 1 base, with 6 bases between. Here the CDR3 DNA reads TGTGCCAGCTCACCAGGGCCATCCTACGAGCAGTACGTC. Protein sequence: CASSPGPSYEQYV.

The rearrangement joins TRBV4-3 to TRBJ1-4; D is possibly TRBD1 (5 bases). Trimming stripped 1 base from V and 13 bases from J, with 13 bases between. Per germline, CDR1 LGHNA and CDR2 YSLEER. The CDR3 is made up of 13 amino acids. Here the CDR3 reads CASSQAQDSRLFF. CDR3 sequence (DNA): TGCGCCAGCAGCCAAGCACAGGATAGTCGACTGTTTTTT.

This clone was counted only a few times. The V gene is TRBV10-3, the J gene TRBJ1-5; 7 bases fit TRBD1. There are 14 residues in the CDR3. Per the germline V gene, CDR1 is ENHRY and CDR2 is SYGVKD. Trimming cost V 11 bases and J 7 bases; bases outside gene matches: 14. CDR3: CASGDQGVGQPQHF. DNA for the CDR3: TGTGCCTCCGGAGACCAGGGGGTGGGACAGCCCCAGCATTTT.

The count of this clone is one. The V call is TRBV7-9, the J call TRBJ1-1; tentative D call: TRBD1 (5 bases). CDR1 and CDR2 (germline): SEHNR, FQNEAQ (reference sequence). The CDR3 has 14 residues. Trimming took 4 bases from V and 3 from J, leaving 12 bases between them. The CDR3 DNA is TGTGCCAGCAGCTCCCAAGGGGTGTACACTGAAGCTTTCTTT. It is translated as CASSSQGVYTEAFF. Supplemented by reference TRBV7-9 and TRBJ1-1, the full variable domain reads DTGVSQNPRHKITKRGQNVTFRCDPISEHNRLYWYRQTLGQGPEFLTYFQNEAQLEKSRLLSDRFSAERPKGSFSTLEIQRTEQGDSAMYLCASSSQGVYTEAFFGQGTRLTVV.

V is TRBV2 and J is TRBJ2-1; 9 bases align to TRBD2. CDR1 is SNHLY, CDR2 FYNNEI, per germline. The V segment lost 8 bases and the J segment 6 bases; nucleotides outside the gene matches: 8. The CDR3 contains 14 residues. The CDR3 protein is CASGLAGVRNEQFF. As DNA, the CDR3 is TGTGCCAGCGGGTTAGCGGGAGTGCGCAATGAGCAGTTCTTC.

V and J are TRBV12-5 and TRBJ1-2; maybe TRBD1 (6 bases). The length of the CDR3 is 15 residues. The germline gives CDR1 LGHNT, CDR2 FRNRAP. Deletions cut 6 bases from V and 4 bases from J, with 18 bases between. The CDR3 loop is CASGSPMGGGYGYTF. The CDR3 DNA sequence: TGTGCTAGTGGCTCCCCTATGGGAGGGGGCTATGGCTACACCTTC.

This rearrangement joins TRBV7-9 to TRBJ1-4; D is possibly TRBD1 (6 bases). The CDR3 has 15 residues. The germline V gene encodes CDR1 SEHNR and CDR2 FQNEAQ (reference sequence). Trimming left V 2 bases short and J 4 bases short, with 11 bases between. The CDR3 sequence: CASSLPTGGNEKLFF. The CDR3 DNA is TGTGCCAGCAGCTTACCGACAGGAGGTAATGAAAAACTGTTTTTT.

The chain uses TRBV10-1 and TRBJ1-2, with D unresolved. V was shortened by 2 bases and J by 13 bases, with 14 bases between the two germline ends. The CDR3 spans 12 residues. The germline CDR1 and CDR2 sequences are WNHNN and SYGVQD (reference sequence). Written as DNA, the CDR3 is TGCGCCAGCAGTGAGGAGGGCAGAGGAGTCACCTTC. Its translation: CASSEEGRGVTF.

The table lists this clone with a few counts. The CDR3 sequence: CASSPGSRITQYF. CDR3 coding DNA: TGTGCCAGCAGTCCGGGTAGTAGGATAACCCAGTACTTC. The chain employs TRBV27 and TRBJ2-5; D remains unclear. The CDR3 has 13 amino acids. In germline, CDR1 is MNHEY, CDR2 SMNVEV (reference sequence). Trimming removed 5 bases at V and 8 bases at J, with 15 bases between.

This sequence joins TRBV6-5 and TRBJ2-7; TRBD2 is a possible D gene (6 bases). This CDR3 contains 13 residues. CDR1 and CDR2 from the germline V gene are MNHEY and SVGAGI. V gave up 5 bases and J gave up 4 bases, with 12 bases separating them. Written as DNA, the CDR3 is TGTGCCAGCAGTGAAAGGGGAGGTTACGAGCAGTACGTC. Translated, it gives CASSERGGYEQYV.

The table lists this clone with a few counts. V is TRBV7-2 and J is TRBJ1-6, with D uncertain. Trimming left V 1 base short and J 9 bases short, with 19 bases between. This CDR3 comprises 17 residues. Germline values: CDR1 SGHTA, CDR2 FQGNSA. The CDR3 DNA sequence: TGTGCCAGCAGCTTAGGGCAGACGACACGTACCATTTCACCCCTCCACTTT. Amino acids: CASSLGQTTRTISPLHF.

The chain employs TRBV11-2 and TRBJ2-3; possibly TRBD1 for D (5 bases). CDR3 length equals 12 residues. Germline loops: CDR1 SGHAT, CDR2 FQNNGV. V shed 5 bases and J shed 4 bases, with 7 bases lying between them. CDR3 protein: CASSPQADTQYF. The CDR3 bases are TGTGCCAGCAGCCCACAGGCAGATACGCAGTATTTT.

The V call is TRBV6-6, the J call TRBJ2-1, with D uncertain. Looked up from germline, CDR1 is MNHNY and CDR2 is SVGAGI (reference sequence). V was trimmed by 4 bases and J by 10 bases, leaving 8 bases between them. CDR3 length equals 11 residues. The CDR3 sequence: CASSFPSEQFF. CDR3 coding DNA: TGTGCCAGCAGTTTCCCGTCCGAGCAGTTCTTC.

Only one count was recorded for this clone. This chain connects TRBV7-9 to TRBJ1-2; D is undetermined. CDR3 length: 12 amino acids. In germline, CDR1 is SEHNR, CDR2 FQNEAQ (reference sequence). Trimming left V 11 bases short and J 2 bases short, with 12 bases between. DNA of the CDR3: TGTGCCGTATCCGCGTCGAACTATGGCTACACCTTC. This encodes CAVSASNYGYTF. Full variable domain (rest looked up from reference TRBV7-9 and TRBJ1-2): DTGVSQNPRHKITKRGQNVTFRCDPISEHNRLYWYRQTLGQGPEFLTYFQNEAQLEKSRLLSDRFSAERPKGSFSTLEIQRTEQGDSAMYLCAVSASNYGYTFGSGTRLTVV.

The chain recombines TRBV10-1 with TRBJ2-3, with D perhaps matching TRBD2 (6 bases). Germline V CDR1 and CDR2: WNHNN, SYGVQD (reference sequence). V gave up 8 bases and J gave up 1 base, with 10 bases separating them. This CDR3 contains 13 residues. CDR3 sequence reads: CASGVAGTDTQYF. CDR3 DNA: TGCGCCAGCGGGGTAGCGGGCACAGATACGCAGTATTTT.

The J gene is TRBJ2-4, the V gene TRBV28, with a tentative D call TRBD1 (6 bases). The germline V gene has CDR1 MDHEN and CDR2 SYDVKM. Trimming took 10 bases from V and 9 from J, leaving 19 bases between them. The CDR3 consists of 13 residues. The CDR3 region is CAIQGYERSIQYF. CDR3 in DNA: TGTGCCATCCAGGGGTACGAAAGGAGCATTCAGTACTTC.

With respect to this clone: One end of the junction does not line up with germline, which may come from a read error. This chain connects TRBV18 to TRBJ1-2; no reliable D call. The CDR3 loop spans 12 amino acids. The germline V gene has CDR1 KGHSH and CDR2 LQKENI. CDR3 residues: CASSPTAGRFIF. DNA for the CDR3: TGTGCCAGCTCACCCACGGCAGGCCGTTTTATCTTC.

A few counts support this clone. The chain joins TRBV19 to TRBJ1-5; 8 bases agree with TRBD1. With 5 bases clipped from V and 4 bases from J, the junction kept 10 bases outside the gene matches. Germline lookup yields CDR1 LNHDA and CDR2 SQIVND (reference sequence). This CDR3 has 16 residues. CDR3 in DNA: TGTGCCAGTAGTCGGCTTCCCGGGACAGGTAATCAGCCCCAGCATTTT. This translates into CASSRLPGTGNQPQHF.

Comments on this clone: Other DNA sequences within the sample encode an identical CDR3. The chain carries TRBV7-2 and TRBJ2-2; 10 bases align to TRBD2. CDR1 is SGHTA and CDR2 is FQGNSA in the germline V gene. This CDR3 has 18 amino acids. J lost 2 bases, V lost 2 bases, and 8 bases had no gene match. CDR3 in amino acids: CASSLRGLAEANTGELFF. The CDR3 DNA reads as TGTGCCAGCAGCTTAAGAGGACTAGCGGAGGCTAACACCGGGGAGCTGTTTTTT.

The chain couples TRBV6-1 to TRBJ2-5, with a weak D call TRBD1 (5 bases). Germline values: CDR1 MNHNS, CDR2 SASEGT. V shed 6 bases and J shed 4 bases, with 12 bases lying between them. The CDR3 has 13 residues. CDR3 region: CASRGVQAETQYF. CDR3 sequence (DNA): TGTGCCAGCAGAGGGGTCCAGGCAGAGACCCAGTACTTC.